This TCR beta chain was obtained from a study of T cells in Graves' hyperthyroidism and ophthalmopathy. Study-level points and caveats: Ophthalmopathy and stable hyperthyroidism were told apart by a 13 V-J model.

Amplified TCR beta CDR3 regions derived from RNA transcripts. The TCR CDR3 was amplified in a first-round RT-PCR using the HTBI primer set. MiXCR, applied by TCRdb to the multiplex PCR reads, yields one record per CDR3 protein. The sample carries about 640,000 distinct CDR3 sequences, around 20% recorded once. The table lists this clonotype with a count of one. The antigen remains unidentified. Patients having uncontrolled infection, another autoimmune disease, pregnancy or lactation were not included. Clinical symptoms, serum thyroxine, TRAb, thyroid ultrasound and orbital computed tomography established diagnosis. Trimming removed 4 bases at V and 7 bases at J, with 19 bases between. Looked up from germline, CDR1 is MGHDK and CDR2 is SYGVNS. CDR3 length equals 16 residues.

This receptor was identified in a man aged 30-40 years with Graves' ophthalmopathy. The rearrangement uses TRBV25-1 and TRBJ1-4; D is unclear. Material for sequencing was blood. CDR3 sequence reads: CASSGTQDPLREKLFF. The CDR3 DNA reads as TGTGCCAGCAGTGGAACCCAAGACCCCCTACGTGAAAAACTGTTTTTT.